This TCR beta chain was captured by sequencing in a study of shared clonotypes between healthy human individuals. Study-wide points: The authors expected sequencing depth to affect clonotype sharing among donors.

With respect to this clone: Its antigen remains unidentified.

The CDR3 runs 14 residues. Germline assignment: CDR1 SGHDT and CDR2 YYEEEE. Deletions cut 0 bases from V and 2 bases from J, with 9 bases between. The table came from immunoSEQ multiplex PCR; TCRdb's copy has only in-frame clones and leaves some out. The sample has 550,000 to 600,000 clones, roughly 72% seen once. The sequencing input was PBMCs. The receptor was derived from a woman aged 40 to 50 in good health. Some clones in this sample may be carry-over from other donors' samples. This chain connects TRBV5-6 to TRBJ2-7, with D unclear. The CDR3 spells CASSLGGLPYEQYF. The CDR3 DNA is TGTGCCAGCAGCTTGGGCGGCCTTCCCTACGAGCAGTACTTC.